The 3 T cell receptor beta chains given below trace back to one sample, sequenced in a study of blood T cells in healthy people across ages. Combining a sample-barcoded 5' primer with a J-beta primer mix, a second PCR ran for roughly 6 to 11 cycles. TCRdb passed the 5' RACE reads through MiXCR, listing each CDR3 protein once. The sample records around 1,000,000 distinct CDR3 sequences, approximately 25% being singletons. This sample was also put to use in a study of T cells of mothers and their children.

Sequencing used blood. The receptors here all came from a girl aged 2 to 10 in good health.

This clonotype came up a few times. This chain links TRBV28 with TRBJ2-5; 7 nucleotides line up with TRBD2. The DNA matches TRBJ2-7 better at its end, which makes the J call doubtful. The germline CDR1 and CDR2 sequences are MDHEN and SYDVKM. CDR3 length: 13 residues. CDR3 protein: CASSGGGPFEQYF. Here the CDR3 DNA reads TGTGCCAGCAGTGGGGGAGGGCCATTCGAGCAGTACTTC.

This clonotype showed up just a few times. The junction shows a germline mismatch at one end, possibly a read error. The genes are TRBV5-1 and TRBJ1-2, with D uncertain. The CDR3 totals 16 residues. In germline, CDR1 is SGHRS, CDR2 YFSETQ. CDR3 nucleotide sequence: TGCGACAGTGGGTGTGGGCCGGTGTGTATTAACTACGGCTACACCTTC. Translated: CDSGCGPVCINYGYTF. The whole variable domain, filled in from reference TRBV5-1 and TRBJ1-2, reads KAGVTQTPRYLIKTRGQQVTLSCSPISGHRSVSWYQQTPGQGLQFLFEYFSETQRNKGNFPGRFSGRQFSNSRSEMNVSTLELGDSALYLCDSGCGPVCINYGYTFGSGTRLTVV.

The chain recombines TRBV12-3 or TRBV12-4 with TRBJ1-2; the D gene is possibly TRBD1 (6 bases). The CDR3 contains 15 residues. V lost 2 bases and J lost 8, with 18 bases in between. CDR3 sequence: CASSLSSGGQQGYTF. The CDR3 DNA reads TGTGCCAGCAGTTTATCTTCTGGGGGGCAACAGGGCTACACCTTC.